What follows describes a single T cell receptor (beta chain). The germline V and J ends were trimmed by 2 bases and 5 bases, with 10 bases remaining between them. The CDR3 is made up of 15 amino acids. Germline CDR1 and CDR2: MNHNS and SASEGT. These data belong to a study of blood T cell repertoires in COVID-19. Overall study context: Acute and convalescent COVID-19 specimens originated in the United States, Italy and Spain. T cells, B-cell-depleted T cells, or PBMCs supplied cDNA or gDNA.

Source study methods: Reference gene primer amplification yielded estimated nucleated cell counts. Sequencing used immunoSEQ multiplex PCR; TCRdb keeps in-frame clones, though not all of them. V, J and clone size reflect that table, while D and trimming were determined from the DNA. The repertoire includes about 190,000 clones, 75% to 90% of them detected once, and about 5.7% sits in the top ten. The TCR was taken from a woman aged 40 to 50 with acute or convalescent COVID-19. Material: peripheral blood. The chain is built from TRBV6-1 and TRBJ1-6; possibly TRBD1 for D (5 bases). The CDR3 DNA follows: TGTGCCAGCAGTGAAATGGCAGGGAATAATTCACCCCTCCACTTT. Encoded protein: CASSEMAGNNSPLHF.